This T cell receptor beta chain is from a study of OX40 agonist ivuxolimab in advanced cancers. In the study overall: At 75% to 90% male, the cohort had a mean age of 60 years, ranging from roughly 20 to 79. Participants could have had prior anti-PD-1, anti-PD-L1 or anti-CTLA-4 therapy, and more than 35% had some. Overall study findings and caveats: Part of the nonresponder group also had normalized T-cell clonal expansion that was low.

CDR1 is MDHEN, CDR2 SYDVKM, per germline. This CDR3 spans 14 amino acids. Trimming removed 9 bases from V and 8 bases from J, with 22 bases in between. Measured with immunoSEQ multiplex PCR; TCRdb has only the in-frame clones, and not every one. Among tens of thousands of clones listed, under 95% were seen once. Worth noting for this clone: What it recognizes is unknown.

The TCR sequence derives from an adult with an advanced solid tumor such as melanoma, head and neck, liver or kidney cancer. The gene calls are TRBV28 and TRBJ1-2; the D gene is possibly TRBD1 (6 bases). The sequences come from CD4+ or CD8+ T cells sorted from blood, collected in a trial of the OX40 agonist ivuxolimab. CDR3 coding DNA: TGTGCCAGTTACTCGACAGGCAGCTCCCTAGGCTACACCTTC. Translated: CASYSTGSSLGYTF.